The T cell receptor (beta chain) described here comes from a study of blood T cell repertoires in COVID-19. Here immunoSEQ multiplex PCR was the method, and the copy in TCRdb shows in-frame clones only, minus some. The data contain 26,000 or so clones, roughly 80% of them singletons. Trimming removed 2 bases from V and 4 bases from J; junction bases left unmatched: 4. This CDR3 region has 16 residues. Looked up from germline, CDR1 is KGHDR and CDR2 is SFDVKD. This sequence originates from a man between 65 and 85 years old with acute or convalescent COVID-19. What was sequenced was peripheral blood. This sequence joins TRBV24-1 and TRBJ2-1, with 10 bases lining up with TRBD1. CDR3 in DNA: TGTGCCACCAGTGATTGGACAGGGGGAAATTACAATGAGCAGTTCTTC. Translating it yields CATSDWTGGNYNEQFF.